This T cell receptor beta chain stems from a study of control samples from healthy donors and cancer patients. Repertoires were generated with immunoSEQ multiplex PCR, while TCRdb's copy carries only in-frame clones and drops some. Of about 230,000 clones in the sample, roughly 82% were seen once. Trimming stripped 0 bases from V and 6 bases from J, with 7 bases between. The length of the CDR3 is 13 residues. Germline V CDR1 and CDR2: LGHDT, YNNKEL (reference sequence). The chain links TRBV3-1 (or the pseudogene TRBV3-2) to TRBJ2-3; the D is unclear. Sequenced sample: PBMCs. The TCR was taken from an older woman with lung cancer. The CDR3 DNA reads TGTGCCAGCAGCCAAGATTACATTGATACGCAGTATTTT. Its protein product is CASSQDYIDTQYF.